The T cell receptor beta chain described here comes from a study of regulatory T cells in long-lasting Graves disease. CDR3 length: 14 amino acids. Trimming stripped 6 bases from V and 10 bases from J, with 21 bases between. This clonotype was found many times. Antigen unknown. General study points: Comparison showed that persistent patients shared more public clonotypes (under 3,000) than new patients (roughly 1,000). Persistent disease samples used TRBV28, TRBJ1-2 and TRBJ2-5 preferentially.

Time point specified: newly diagnosed GD, antithyroid drugs for less than 3 months. The TCR library was made from RNA extracted from PBMCs. According to the study, TCR beta libraries were built with iRepertoire HTBI primers and CDR3-region Arm-PCR. TCRdb analysed the multiplex PCR reads with MiXCR anew, one entry per CDR3 protein. Of 400,000 to 450,000 distinct CDR3 sequences in the sample, about 16% were seen once. These data also formed part of another study, on T cells in Graves' hyperthyroidism and ophthalmopathy. In that study: Clonotypes that were expanded in thyroid above 0.001 mostly appeared in blood too.

V gene TRBV12-3 or TRBV12-4 combines with J gene TRBJ1-2; possibly TRBD1 for D (6 bases). The sequencing here drew on peripheral blood mononuclear cells (PBMCs), taken at new diagnosis, from a patient treated with antithyroid drugs. The TCR comes from a woman aged 30 to 39 with Graves disease. The CDR3 DNA reads as TGTGCCAGCAGCCTAATACAGGGAACAGCGGACTACACCTTC. This encodes CASSLIQGTADYTF.